The 4 T cell receptor beta chains below were found in one sample sequenced in a study of T-cell memory formation after mild COVID-19. TCRdb processed the 5' RACE reads anew with MiXCR; each CDR3 protein has one entry. The sample records about 390,000 distinct CDR3 sequences, 15% to 20% being singletons. The sample was PBMCs or a T cell subset sorted from them (not recorded which). Receptors were obtained from a man younger than 35 who had mild COVID-19 (a few samples of this study predate the infection). Cell type and time point are not known.

V and J are TRBV5-8 and TRBJ2-1, with 10 bases matching TRBD2. CDR3 length: 16 residues. CDR1 is SGHTS, CDR2 YDEGEE, per germline. V shed 0 bases and J 5 bases; nucleotides not matched to a gene: 5. As DNA, the CDR3 is TGTGCCAGCAGCTTGGTAGGCCTAGCGGGGGACAATGAGCAGTTCTTC. Translated: CASSLVGLAGDNEQFF. The variable domain in full, with the rest retrieved from reference TRBV5-8 and TRBJ2-1, is EAGVTQSPTHLIKTRGQQATLRCSPISGHTSVYWYQQALGLGLQFLLWYDEGEERNRGNFPPRFSGRQFPNYSSELNVNALELEDSALYLCASSLVGLAGDNEQFFGPGTRLTVL.

This clonotype was seen more than once but under ten times. The gene calls are TRBV7-9 and TRBJ1-6, with 7 bases aligning to TRBD1. Trimming took 5 bases from V and 7 from J; bases not matched to a gene: 8. The CDR3 has 15 amino acids. Germline loops: CDR1 SEHNR, CDR2 FQNEAQ (reference sequence). CDR3 residues: CASSHPRDSNSPLHF. The CDR3 bases are TGTGCCAGCAGCCATCCCCGGGACAGCAATTCACCCCTCCACTTT. Full variable domain (missing parts from reference TRBV7-9 and TRBJ1-6): DTGVSQNPRHKITKRGQNVTFRCDPISEHNRLYWYRQTLGQGPEFLTYFQNEAQLEKSRLLSDRFSAERPKGSFSTLEIQRTEQGDSAMYLCASSHPRDSNSPLHFGNGTRLTVT.

This clonotype occurred a few times. The chain has TRBV20-1 and TRBJ2-1; 8 nucleotides align to TRBD1. With 8 bases clipped from V and 6 bases from J, the junction kept 12 bases outside the gene matches. CDR1 and CDR2 from the germline V gene are DFQATT and SNEGSKA (reference sequence). The CDR3 runs to 14 residues. The CDR3 coding sequence is TGCAGTTCTTCCCGGGACAGGAAGTCCAATGAGCAGTTCTTC. Protein sequence: CSSSRDRKSNEQFF.

V gene TRBV7-9 combines with J gene TRBJ1-2; a possible D gene is TRBD1 (5 bases). Between the trimmed V and J ends, which lost 6 bases and 7 bases, there was a span of 21 bases. Germline CDR1 SEHNR, CDR2 FQNEAQ (reference sequence). CDR3 length: 15 amino acids. The CDR3 here is CASSSTGREFGGYTF. The CDR3 DNA sequence: TGTGCCAGCAGTTCCACGGGCAGGGAGTTTGGTGGCTACACCTTC.